The clone carrying this T cell receptor (beta chain) was seen repeatedly, ten times or more. The antigen is unknown. The record originates from a study of glioma-infiltrating T cells. Unmatched junction bases numbered 6, after V lost 7 bases and J lost 1 base. The germline V gene has CDR1 MNHEY and CDR2 SVGEGT. CDR3 size: 14 residues. The iRepertoire nested amplicon-rescue multiplex PCR amplified TCR alpha and beta CDR3s from RNA. One-step reverse transcription and amplification started from around 100-400 ng of tissue mRNA or PBMC total RNA. Via MiXCR, TCRdb re-called the multiplex PCR reads, giving one row per CDR3 protein. The sample lists around 150,000 distinct CDR3 sequences, roughly 43% occurring once. Study-wide results and caveats: Gliomas, especially low-grade, showed above-expected tissue-blood divergence; non-neoplastic patients showed below.

Material for sequencing was glioma tissue, nonneoplastic brain tissue, or PBMCs (not recorded which). This chain links TRBV6-2 or TRBV6-3 with TRBJ1-1; TRBD1 aligns across 7 bases. The TCR originated in a human donor with low-grade glioma or glioblastoma, undergoing nonglioma brain surgery, or in good health (not recorded which). The CDR3: CASTVTGSNTEAFF. CDR3 coding DNA: TGTGCCAGCACTGTGACAGGGTCGAACACTGAAGCTTTCTTT.